A single sample gave rise to the 15 T cell receptor beta chains below, sequenced in a study of blood T cell dynamics during melanoma immunotherapy. Time point here: week 3, after first cycle of checkpoint inhibitor. The assay was immunoSEQ multiplex PCR, and TCRdb's table has in-frame clones only and misses some. The sample consists of about 19,000 clones, about 85% of them appearing once. The source material was blood, sampled from a patient treated with checkpoint blockade. All receptors come from a human donor with melanoma.

The V gene is TRBV5-4, the J gene TRBJ1-1; unclear D gene. This CDR3 has 13 residues. Germline CDR1 is SGHNT and CDR2 is YYREEE (reference sequence). The germline V and J ends were trimmed by 2 bases and 4 bases, with 9 bases remaining between them. The CDR3 nucleotides are TGTGCCAGCAGCTTTTTGGGAAGCACTGAAGCTTTCTTT. Translated, it gives CASSFLGSTEAFF.

CDR3 protein: CASSSIQGAYYGYTF. The DNA for the CDR3 is TGTGCCAGCAGCTCTATACAGGGGGCTTACTATGGCTACACCTTC. This chain uses TRBV11-2 with TRBJ1-2; 9 nucleotides align to TRBD1. The CDR3 extends over 15 amino acids. The J segment lost 3 bases and the V segment lost 4 bases, leaving 6 bases of the junction unmatched. Per germline, CDR1 SGHAT and CDR2 FQNNGV.

V gene TRBV28 combines with J gene TRBJ2-1; TRBD2 aligns across 11 bases. Germline CDR1 MDHEN, CDR2 SYDVKM. V gave up 3 bases and J gave up 9 bases; unmatched junction bases: 10. The CDR3 has 16 residues. CDR3 protein: CASSFGLAGGGREQFF. For the CDR3, the DNA is TGTGCCAGCAGTTTCGGGCTAGCGGGAGGTGGACGTGAGCAGTTCTTC. The variable domain in full, completed from reference TRBV28 and TRBJ2-1, reads DVKVTQSSRYLVKRTGEKVFLECVQDMDHENMFWYRQDPGLGLRLIYFSYDVKMKEKGDIPEGYSVSREKKERFSLILESASTNQTSMYLCASSFGLAGGGREQFFGPGTRLTVL.

The J gene is TRBJ1-2, the V gene TRBV29-1; the match to TRBD1 covers 9 bases. CDR3 length: 12 amino acids. CDR1 and CDR2 (germline): SQVTM, ANQGSEA. V trimming: 3 bases; J trimming: 6 bases; junction bases outside the gene matches: 2. CDR3 sequence reads: CSVDRTGDGYTF. Here the CDR3 DNA reads TGCAGCGTTGACCGGACAGGGGATGGCTACACCTTC.

The chain links TRBV5-1 to TRBJ2-3; D may be TRBD1 (6 bases). V gave up 4 bases and J gave up 0 bases, with 12 bases separating them. This CDR3 contains 15 residues. Germline CDR1 and CDR2: SGHRS and YFSETQ. The CDR3 region is CASSTGQFSTDTQYF. As DNA, the CDR3 is TGCGCCAGCAGCACCGGACAGTTTAGCACAGATACGCAGTATTTT.

The chain carries TRBV2 and TRBJ1-4; the D is unclear. Germline V lookup: CDR1 SNHLY, CDR2 FYNNEI. The CDR3 extends over 15 amino acids. Trimming took 1 base from V and 4 from J, leaving 10 bases between them. The CDR3 DNA reads as TGTGCCAGCAGTGAAGGTCGGCAGGTTAATGAAAAACTGTTTTTT. Amino acid sequence: CASSEGRQVNEKLFF.

The genes are TRBV19 and TRBJ1-3; D not certain. Germline V CDR1 and CDR2: LNHDA, SQIVND (reference sequence). CDR3 length: 13 amino acids. The V end was cut by 4 bases, the J end by 1 base, with 5 bases between. The CDR3 sequence: CASSKRSGNTIYF. The CDR3 nucleotides read TGTGCCAGTAGTAAGAGATCTGGAAACACCATATATTTT.

This rearrangement joins TRBV21-1 to TRBJ2-1; TRBD2 is the table's D call and was not checked against the DNA. TRBV21-1 is a pseudogene. The CDR3 consists of 16 residues. In DNA form, the CDR3 reads TGTGCCAGCAGCAAAGTCCTAGCGGGAGCCTACAATGAGCAGTTCTTC. Translated, it gives CASSKVLAGAYNEQFF.

CDR3 DNA sequence: TGTGCCAGCAGTTTATACTCTCGTCCCCAAGAGACCCAGTACTTC. This translates into CASSLYSRPQETQYF. The chain couples TRBV27 to TRBJ2-5; D gene ambiguous. Trimming removed 1 base from V and 1 base from J, with 10 bases in between. The CDR3 contains 15 residues. CDR1 is MNHEY, CDR2 SMNVEV, per germline (reference sequence).

The count of this clone is one. The chain is built from TRBV29-1 and TRBJ2-1; the match to TRBD1 covers 8 bases. After removal of 6 bases from V and 5 bases from J, the junction contained 9 bases not matched to a gene. The germline V gene encodes CDR1 SQVTM and CDR2 ANQGSEA. CDR3 length: 14 residues. The CDR3 protein is CSVDRQGWDNEQFF. CDR3 coding DNA: TGCAGCGTGGACCGACAGGGGTGGGACAATGAGCAGTTCTTC.

This rearrangement joins TRBV19 to TRBJ1-1; possible D gene TRBD1, 5 bases. The germline V and J ends were trimmed by 1 base and 1 base, with 10 bases remaining between them. Germline V lookup: CDR1 LNHDA, CDR2 SQIVND (reference sequence). The CDR3 is 15 residues long. CDR3 residues: CASSIGPGTNTEAFF. The CDR3, as DNA: TGTGCCAGTAGTATAGGCCCGGGGACGAACACTGAAGCTTTCTTT.

The chain combines TRBV10-3 with TRBJ2-3; either TRBD1 or TRBD2 may supply D (6 bases each). Germline values: CDR1 ENHRY, CDR2 SYGVKD. V was cut by 0 bases and J by 1 base, with 14 bases left in between. The CDR3 covers 17 residues. CDR3 residues: CAISESLGGGGTDTQYF. The CDR3 nucleotides are TGTGCCATCAGTGAGTCGTTAGGGGGAGGTGGCACAGATACGCAGTATTTT.

The genes are TRBV18 and TRBJ2-1; TRBD2 matches 12 bases. J lost 5 bases, V lost 0 bases, and 5 bases had no gene match. From germline, CDR1 is KGHSH and CDR2 LQKENI. This CDR3 is built from 17 residues. CDR3 in DNA: TGTGCCAGCTCACCACCCGGGACTAGCGGGTACAACAATGAGCAGTTCTTC. It is translated as CASSPPGTSGYNNEQFF.

This clone was detected once. The chain uses TRBV4-3 and TRBJ2-5; 7 positions agree with TRBD1. This CDR3 comprises 16 residues. The J segment lost 5 bases and the V segment lost 0 bases, leaving 9 bases of the junction unmatched. Germline V gives CDR1 LGHNA, CDR2 YSLEER. CDR3 nucleotides: TGCGCCAGCAGCCAAGATTCGACAGGGAATACGGAGACCCAGTACTTC. Translation gives CASSQDSTGNTETQYF.

CDR3: CASRLSGTGVYGYTF. The CDR3 bases are TGTGCCAGCAGACTCTCCGGGACAGGGGTATATGGCTACACCTTC. V gene TRBV2 combines with J gene TRBJ1-2; 10 bases are a match to TRBD1. The germline V gene encodes CDR1 SNHLY and CDR2 FYNNEI. V was pared by 6 bases and J by 5 bases, with 9 bases of the junction left unmatched. This CDR3 is built from 15 residues.